Each of the 24 T cell receptor beta chains below was sequenced from the same sample in a study of blood T cell repertoires in COVID-19. The method was immunoSEQ multiplex PCR; TCRdb's version includes in-frame clones alone and lacks a portion of them. Among some 120,000 clones listed, about 85% were seen once. Sequencing used peripheral blood. These receptors were taken from a man between 65 and 79 years old with acute or convalescent COVID-19.

The chain carries TRBV19 and TRBJ2-7; D remains ambiguous. Germline assignment: CDR1 LNHDA and CDR2 SQIVND (reference sequence). The CDR3 contains 13 residues. Trimming removed 5 bases from V and 3 bases from J, with 11 bases in between. The CDR3 region is CASSLSPGYEQYF. The CDR3 DNA is TGTGCCAGTAGTCTGTCCCCGGGCTACGAGCAGTACTTC.

In its sample, this clone was seen a few times. The chain is built from TRBV7-9 and TRBJ1-4, with D unresolved. The V gene's germline CDR1 is SEHNR and CDR2 FQNEAQ (reference sequence). The V and J ends lost 7 bases and 6 bases respectively, with 15 bases between them. The CDR3 extends over 14 amino acids. CDR3 region: CASTPRDSYEKLFF. CDR3 bases: TGTGCCAGCACCCCACGGGATTCCTATGAAAAACTGTTTTTT.

This rearrangement joins TRBV15 to TRBJ1-2; the D is unclear. The CDR3 runs to 14 residues. V was shortened by 0 bases and J by 4 bases, with 9 bases between the two germline ends. Germline V lookup: CDR1 LNHNV, CDR2 YYDKDF (reference sequence). The CDR3 DNA reads TGTGCCACCAGCAGAGATTTCAACAGCTATGGCTACACCTTC. Protein: CATSRDFNSYGYTF.

This chain links TRBV18 with TRBJ1-1, with TRBD1 as a possible D gene (6 bases). Trimming took off 1 base at V and 4 bases at J, with 13 bases between the two ends. Germline CDR1 reads KGHSH; CDR2 reads LQKENI. The CDR3 extends over 15 amino acids. The CDR3 DNA sequence: TGTGCCAGCTCACCACATGGGGGCTGGGGCACTGAAGCTTTCTTT. Its protein product is CASSPHGGWGTEAFF.

The DNA of the CDR3 is TGTGCCAGCAGCTTGTTAGGGGGTAATTCACCCCTCCACTTT. Encoded protein: CASSLLGGNSPLHF. The rearrangement uses TRBV5-4 and TRBJ1-6; perhaps TRBD1 as D (6 bases). The germline CDR1 and CDR2 sequences are SGHNT and YYREEE (reference sequence). V was pared by 1 base and J by 6 bases, with 8 bases between. The CDR3 covers 14 residues.

The chain has TRBV7-8 and TRBJ1-6; 10 bases are shared with TRBD1. The CDR3 has 15 amino acids. The junction had 9 bases not matched to a gene; V was cut back by 7 bases and J by 9 bases. Per the germline V gene, CDR1 is SGHVS and CDR2 is FQNEAQ. The CDR3 DNA reads TGTGCCAGCACCGTGACAGGGGGCTTGTTTTCACCCCTCCACTTT. It translates to CASTVTGGLFSPLHF.

The chain uses TRBV6-1 and TRBJ2-1; D is uncertain. Deletions cut 3 bases from V and 9 bases from J, with 12 bases between. The germline gives CDR1 MNHNS, CDR2 SASEGT. This CDR3 contains 13 residues. The CDR3 protein is CASSDNPNTEQFF. Here the CDR3 DNA reads TGTGCCAGCAGTGACAACCCCAACACTGAGCAGTTCTTC.

The V gene is TRBV6-5, the J gene TRBJ1-4; no clear D gene. The CDR3 sequence is 14 residues long. Germline-derived CDR1 and CDR2 are MNHEY and SVGAGI. Trimming shortened V by 7 bases and J by 7 bases, and 16 bases separated the two germline ends. The CDR3 region is CASTKAASGEKLFF. As DNA, the CDR3 is TGTGCCAGCACCAAGGCGGCGTCTGGTGAAAAACTGTTTTTT.

On this clone: Within the sample, other DNA sequences also encode this same CDR3. This chain joins TRBV9 and TRBJ2-3; TRBD1 matches at 8 bases. Trimming took 0 bases from V and 6 from J; bases not matched to a gene: 6. In germline, CDR1 is SGDLS, CDR2 YYNGEE. CDR3 length: 15 amino acids. CDR3 sequence reads: CASSVGGQGGDTQYF. Here the CDR3 DNA reads TGTGCCAGCAGCGTAGGAGGACAGGGTGGCGATACGCAGTATTTT.

The rearrangement joins TRBV20-1 to TRBJ1-4, with 11 nucleotides matching TRBD1. This CDR3 has 16 residues. Germline V lookup: CDR1 DFQATT, CDR2 SNEGSKA (reference sequence). The V segment lost 3 bases and the J segment 6 bases; nucleotides outside the gene matches: 9. CDR3 in DNA: TGCAGTGCTAGTCCTCTCCCGGGACAGGGGGATGAAAAACTGTTTTTT. Residues: CSASPLPGQGDEKLFF.

As DNA, the CDR3 is TGCAGCGTTGCGGGGGTTGCAACTAATGAAAAACTGTTTTTT. It translates to CSVAGVATNEKLFF. V usage is TRBV29-1 and J usage is TRBJ1-4, with D possibly matching TRBD1 (5 bases). Trimming took 4 bases from V and 0 from J, leaving 9 bases between them. This CDR3 region has 14 residues. Germline CDR1 reads SQVTM; CDR2 reads ANQGSEA.

The chain links TRBV21-1 to TRBJ2-7; no DNA check was done on the table's D call, TRBD1. TRBV21-1 has pseudogene status. This CDR3 comprises 10 residues. The CDR3 region is CASSGTGRYF. The CDR3 bases are TGTGCCAGCAGTGGGACAGGTCGGTACTTC.

The chain carries TRBV19 and TRBJ1-4; D is unresolved. The V gene lost 7 bases and the J gene lost 0 bases, with 12 bases spanning the gap. The CDR3 runs 15 residues. Germline-derived CDR1 and CDR2 are LNHDA and SQIVND (reference sequence). This CDR3 is CASNKAAATNEKLFF. The CDR3 bases are TGTGCCAGTAATAAGGCGGCCGCAACTAATGAAAAACTGTTTTTT.

The CDR3 DNA is TGTGCCAGTAGTATGGCCCCCGGAAGGGGAAGGGGGCAGTACTTC. It specifies CASSMAPGRGRGQYF. V and J are TRBV19 and TRBJ2-7; D may be TRBD1 (5 bases). V lost 3 bases and J lost 9, with 21 bases in between. CDR1 is LNHDA and CDR2 is SQIVND in the germline V gene (reference sequence). This CDR3 spans 15 amino acids.

Points on this clone: The identical CDR3 is also encoded by other nucleotide sequences in the sample. The V gene is TRBV9, the J gene TRBJ1-2, with D possibly TRBD1 on 6 matching bases. The germline V and J ends were trimmed by 0 bases and 2 bases, with 8 bases remaining between them. The CDR3 runs 14 residues. Germline CDR1 and CDR2: SGDLS and YYNGEE. CDR3 protein: CASSVGTGNYGYTF. For the CDR3, the DNA is TGTGCCAGCAGCGTAGGTACAGGGAACTATGGCTACACCTTC.

The V and J genes are TRBV19 and TRBJ2-1; weak D call: TRBD2 (5 bases). Germline lookup yields CDR1 LNHDA and CDR2 SQIVND (reference sequence). The CDR3 sequence is 13 residues long. V lost 1 base and J 4 bases, leaving 5 bases between the germline ends. Written as DNA, the CDR3 is TGTGCCAGTAGTATAGGGACTTACAATGAGCAGTTCTTC. Its protein product is CASSIGTYNEQFF.

The V and J genes are TRBV2 and TRBJ1-2, with D possibly being TRBD1 (5 bases). The V gene lost 5 bases and the J gene lost 8 bases, with 12 bases spanning the gap. Germline V gives CDR1 SNHLY, CDR2 FYNNEI. The CDR3 length is 12 residues. CDR3 amino acids: CASSRRENGYTF. Written as DNA, the CDR3 is TGTGCCAGCAGTCGCAGGGAAAACGGCTACACCTTC.

The chain is built from TRBV19 and TRBJ1-5; the D gene is possibly TRBD1 (5 bases). Trimming pared 4 bases from V and 1 base from J, leaving 11 bases between. Germline V lookup: CDR1 LNHDA, CDR2 SQIVND (reference sequence). This CDR3 contains 15 residues. This CDR3 reads CASSRSGNSNQPQHF. CDR3 DNA: TGTGCCAGTAGTAGGTCAGGGAACAGCAATCAGCCCCAGCATTTT.

This clone has just one count. The chain links TRBV28 to TRBJ2-7; possibly TRBD1 for D (6 bases). Germline V lookup: CDR1 MDHEN, CDR2 SYDVKM. Deletions cut 6 bases from V and 3 bases from J, with 9 bases between. The CDR3 spans 12 residues. CDR3 in DNA: TGTGCCAGCAGACCGGACAGCTACGAGCAGTACTTC. Protein product: CASRPDSYEQYF.

This chain links TRBV6-5 with TRBJ2-1, with 10 bases lining up with TRBD2. The V gene's germline CDR1 is MNHEY and CDR2 SVGAGI. The CDR3 consists of 13 residues. The V gene end was trimmed by 5 bases and the J gene end by 7 bases; junction bases not matched to a gene: 2. CDR3 nucleotides: TGTGCCAGCAGTCCACTAGCGGGGAATGAGCAGTTCTTC. Amino acid sequence: CASSPLAGNEQFF.

The chain couples TRBV6-1 to TRBJ1-5, with 7 bases matching TRBD1. CDR1 is MNHNS and CDR2 is SASEGT in the germline V gene. The CDR3 is 14 residues long. The V and J ends lost 3 bases and 6 bases, in that order; junction bases with no gene match: 5. CDR3 amino acids: CASSDPGGSQPQHF. CDR3 DNA: TGTGCCAGCAGTGACCCAGGGGGGAGTCAGCCCCAGCATTTT.

The J gene is TRBJ1-2, the V gene TRBV14; 9 positions agree with TRBD1. V was clipped by 1 base and J by 7 bases; unmatched bases: 4. This CDR3 region has 14 residues. The germline CDR1 and CDR2 sequences are SGHDN and FVKESK. CDR3 residues: CASSQAWTGAGYTF. The CDR3, as DNA: TGTGCCAGCAGCCAAGCGTGGACAGGGGCTGGCTACACCTTC.

The chain links TRBV19 to TRBJ1-1, with D uncertain. V was shortened by 2 bases and J by 1 base, with 11 bases between the two germline ends. CDR3 length: 15 residues. CDR1 is LNHDA, CDR2 SQIVND, per germline (reference sequence). CDR3 sequence: CASSISVLTNTEAFF. CDR3 nucleotides: TGTGCCAGTAGTATATCCGTACTCACGAACACTGAAGCTTTCTTT.

The chain carries TRBV9 and TRBJ1-2, with 7 bases identical to TRBD1. The length of the CDR3 is 14 residues. In germline, CDR1 is SGDLS, CDR2 YYNGEE. V lost 3 bases to trimming and J lost 3 bases; unmatched junction nucleotides: 5. CDR3 amino acids: CASSGQGSYYGYTF. The CDR3 DNA reads as TGTGCCAGCAGCGGACAGGGCTCCTACTATGGCTACACCTTC.